Reported below is one TCR beta chain. These data originate in a study of CD8+ T cells in alopecia areata. Study-level information: Administration of oral tofacitinib to treated patients was at 5 to 10 mg twice daily.

Extraction of RNA preceded its reverse transcription into cDNA, which served as the sequencing template. Data came from immunoSEQ multiplex PCR; TCRdb stores just in-frame clones and leaves some out. The data hold hundreds of thousands of clones, with 45% to 70% observed a single time. The treatment here: oral pan-JAK inhibitor, 5-10 mg twice daily. The sequenced sample was CD4+ T cells sorted from blood, obtained at week 52, from a patient treated with tofacitinib. This receptor was identified in a human donor with alopecia areata.

CDR3 in DNA: TGCAGCGTTGGACGGGCGGAGAGATTTTATGGCTACACCTTC. It is translated as CSVGRAERFYGYTF. The chain couples TRBV29-1 to TRBJ1-2, with no clear D. The germline V gene has CDR1 SQVTM and CDR2 ANQGSEA. The CDR3 has 14 amino acids. Between the trimmed V and J ends, which lost 4 bases and 5 bases, there was a span of 17 bases.